This T cell receptor (beta chain) was sequenced during a study of T-cell reconstitution after alpha-beta-depleted transplantation in children. Findings of the study overall: At day 60, the high TCRbeta diversity found in some patients originated from recipient T cells and thymic progenitors that had survived. Several hundred graft clones that had expanded were reportedly the source of alpha-beta T cells about two months after transplant. Newly made T cells mostly supplied T-cell counts and diversity one year after transplant.

Preparation of the TCRbeta library used unique molecular identifiers. TCRdb independently ran MiXCR on the PCR reads; one entry per CDR3 protein. Here the sample spans 300,000 to 400,000 distinct CDR3 sequences, 15% to 20% being singletons. As to this clonotype: The antigen remains undetermined.

The CDR3 length is 13 residues. Deletions cut 4 bases from V and 3 bases from J, with 11 bases between. CDR1 and CDR2 from the germline V gene are SGHRS and YFSETQ. The source of this sequence is a male patient aged 2 to 9 who had a stem cell transplant for acute lymphoblastic leukemia, so the T cells may come from the graft donor. The starting material was PBMCs, mostly from graft donor cells, obtained 360 days after TCRalphabeta/CD19-depleted stem cell transplant. The genes are TRBV5-1 and TRBJ2-7, with D maybe TRBD1 (5 bases). In DNA, the CDR3 is TGCGCCAGCAGCCCCGGACAAGACTACGAGCAGTACTTC. Encoded protein: CASSPGQDYEQYF.